This TCR beta chain appears in the sequencing data of a study of Graves' ophthalmopathy and Graves' hyperthyroidism. The sequenced template was RNA, covering the TCR beta CDR3 region. The workflow started with a first-round RT-PCR run with HTBI primers and then moved on to a second-round multiplex PCR. TCRdb itself ran the multiplex PCR reads through MiXCR, one entry per CDR3 protein. The sample has about 740,000 distinct CDR3 sequences, 40% seen once. This clonotype was detected only a few times. CDR1 SEHNR and CDR2 FQNEAQ come from the germline V gene (reference sequence). V lost 5 bases, J lost 0 bases, and 17 bases lay in between. The CDR3 runs to 16 residues.

The chain links TRBV7-9 to TRBJ2-7; TRBD1 might be the D (6 bases). Sequenced sample: peripheral blood. The sequence derives from an adult man with Graves' ophthalmopathy. The CDR3 protein is CASSLHRVGHSYEQYF. In DNA, the CDR3 is TGTGCCAGCAGCCTCCACAGGGTGGGCCACTCCTACGAGCAGTACTTC.